This T cell receptor (beta chain) comes out of a study of beta chain features in type 1 diabetes. The sequenced template was cDNA made from the entire isolated RNA. Data came from immunoSEQ multiplex PCR; TCRdb stores just in-frame clones and leaves some out. Of 810,000 or so clones in the sample, roughly 17% were seen once. Study conclusions and caveats: Naive, central memory and Treg TCRB repertoires appeared more alike in patients than in healthy donors. Patients with type 1 diabetes carried fewer insertions and had more deletions at their VDJ junctions. Possibly, sequencing cDNA over-represented cells that had high TCR expression levels.

On this clone itself: Its antigen is as yet unknown.

The sequenced sample consisted of naive CD4+ T cells from blood. This TCR derives from a young woman in good health.

CDR3 loop: CASSSGGSTDTQYF. Written as DNA, the CDR3 is TGTGCCAGCAGTTCGGGCGGGAGCACAGATACGCAGTATTTT. The chain joins TRBV6-5 to TRBJ2-3, with D possibly matching TRBD2 (5 bases). The length of the CDR3 is 14 residues. CDR1 MNHEY and CDR2 SVGAGI come from the germline V gene. Trimming left V 4 bases short and J 0 bases short, with 8 bases between.